The 3 T cell receptor beta chains presented below share a single source sample, sequenced in a study of shared clonotypes between healthy human individuals. Only in-frame clones appear in the TCRdb table, and some are missing; sequencing was by immunoSEQ multiplex PCR. Of under 300,000 clones in the sample, just over 65% are singletons; the top ten hold roughly 11%. The sequencing sample was made of memory CD4+ T cells sorted from blood. Noted subset: CD45RA-negative fraction. Receptors originate from a man aged 25-45 years in good health.

V is TRBV9 and J is TRBJ2-7; D might be TRBD2 (6 bases). The CDR3 runs 13 residues. The V and J ends lost 2 bases and 7 bases respectively, with 13 bases between them. Germline-derived CDR1 and CDR2 are SGDLS and YYNGEE. CDR3: CASSVLLAGEQYF. CDR3 DNA: TGTGCCAGCAGCGTTTTACTAGCTGGGGAGCAGTACTTC. The full variable domain, completed using reference TRBV9 and TRBJ2-7, is DSGVTQTPKHLITATGQRVTLRCSPRSGDLSVYWYQQSLDQGLQFLIQYYNGEERAKGNILERFSAQQFPDLHSELNLSSLELGDSALYFCASSVLLAGEQYFGPGTRLTVT.

The chain links TRBV7-2 to TRBJ2-2; perhaps TRBD1 as D (6 bases). V gave up 4 bases and J gave up 4 bases, with 10 bases separating them. The CDR3 covers 14 residues. CDR1 is SGHTA and CDR2 is FQGNSA in the germline V gene. The CDR3 sequence is CASSSGQITGELFF. The CDR3 DNA reads as TGTGCCAGCAGCTCTGGACAGATCACCGGGGAGCTGTTTTTT.

The chain links TRBV11-2 to TRBJ2-2; D gene uncertain. Trimming took 0 bases from V and 1 from J, leaving 6 bases between them. There are 15 residues in the CDR3. Germline V CDR1 and CDR2: SGHAT, FQNNGV. Here the CDR3 DNA reads TGTGCCAGCAGCTTAGAAGGCGGGAACACCGGGGAGCTGTTTTTT. It is translated as CASSLEGGNTGELFF.